This T cell receptor beta chain was recorded in a study of blood T cells in healthy people across ages (dated by TCRdb to the mid-2010s). A note on the overall study: Template switching captured roughly one uniquely barcoded TCR beta cDNA molecule per two T cells in model experiments. To track age-related changes in TCR beta repertoire diversity, the study relied on deep sequencing normalized with unique cDNA molecular identifiers. The donors were divided into four age groups: young (average around 16 years), middle-aged (around 41), aged (approximately 62) and long-lived (roughly 86). To avoid experimental bias, donors of different ages were randomly spread across the sequencing lanes. For two donors (one aged 18 to 29 and one aged 80 or older), the study analyzed two additional independent replicas of 1 million unique cDNA reads from the same blood draw. Study-wide conclusions, independent of this receptor: Donor CMV infection status was unknown, potentially confounding age-related changes in expanded clonotypes. As age increased, observed TCR beta diversity per million T cells dropped in a roughly linear way, and a significant reduction was already evident by age 40. Compared with the aged group, more naive CD4+ T cells, fewer expanded clones and increased TCR diversity were shown by the long-lived group, suggesting age selection. There was a strong correlation between observed TCR beta diversity and the percentage of naive T cells measured by flow cytometry. Since profiling was done on bulk unsorted PBMCs, naive and antigen-experienced compartments could not be conclusively compared. Estimates of total diversity based on one million sequenced T cells were considered lower bounds and underestimates.

A note on this clonotype: Which antigen it targets is not known. No base qualities exist here, and no much larger clone lies one base off it.

Systemically healthy Caucasian individuals from Russia, some 38 in total and aged roughly 6 to 100 years, were included as donors. Each donor gave around 9.8 milliliters of peripheral blood, collected into EDTA-treated Vacutainer tubes. Ficoll-Paque density-gradient centrifugation was used to isolate PBMCs, with at least 6 million obtained per sample. Total RNA was extracted from PBMCs with Trizol reagent, with at least 5.5 micrograms obtained per sample. The percentages of naive CD45RAhigh/CD27high T cells were determined by flow cytometry on a PBMC aliquot from every donor. Receptor amplification or capture employed 5' RACE. Sequencing instrument: Illumina HiSeq 2500. A second PCR of roughly 6 to 12 cycles was performed with a sample-barcoded 5' primer and a J-beta primer mix. Each TCR beta cDNA molecule received a unique molecular identifier from a template-switch 5' adaptor carrying 12 random nucleotides. At least 3 million CDR3-containing paired-end reads were obtained from each sample. The Mint cDNA synthesis kit, primed by a TRBC-specific oligonucleotide, was used to synthesize first-strand cDNA from all RNA. Following uracil-DNA glycosylase treatment, a first 18-cycle PCR with universal primers M1SS and BC2_uni_R was performed on all cDNA. Per the authors' processing: For normalization, 1 million high-quality reads, each with a distinct molecular identifier, were randomly selected from each sample. Instead of being binned into consensus sequences, reads that shared molecular identifiers were thrown out. MiTCR, with a Q25 quality threshold and the strictest error-elimination algorithm, was used for CDR3 identification, clonotype clustering and error correction. A nonparametric unseen species model with Euler transformation was used to estimate lower-bound total TCR beta diversity. Clones were called with MiXCR by TCRdb after fastp trimmed the public reads at Q25, and only in-frame beta chains were retained. All rows with the same CDR3 protein become a single entry with the most common DNA and genes. The V and J calls were determined by TCRdb, not by the authors. For this sample the table gives 1.5 million to 2 million distinct CDR3 sequences, of which approximately 30% were detected only once. Jointly, the top ten make up 6.5% to 8.5% of the sample.

The sequence derives from a woman aged 30 to 39 in good health. Source material: blood.

The DNA reads as follows: TGTGCCAGCAGCCCCCTGGGGGCCCAGGGCTATGGCTACACCTTC. Protein translation: CASSPLGAQGYGYTF. The chain employs TRBV7-9 and TRBJ1-2, and perhaps TRBD1 as D gene, on 6 matching bases. The CDR3 numbers 15 residues from cysteine through phenylalanine. The CDR3 DNA has 45 bases and is translated from base 1. CDR1 and CDR2, per the germline V gene (reference sequence), are SEHNR and FQNEAQ. Cut back by 5 bases and 4 bases, the V and J ends lie 17 bases apart.